Below are 19 T cell receptor beta chains sequenced from a single sample in a study of graft-versus-host responses after intestinal transplantation. Libraries were prepared by immunoSEQ multiplex PCR; TCRdb keeps only in-frame clonotypes and omits some of them. This table has 90,000 to 100,000 clones, roughly 82% appearing once. Sequenced material: PBMCs, taken 255 days after intestinal transplant. These receptors came from a human patient who received an intestinal transplant, so some T cells may come from the graft donor.

The chain employs TRBV27 and TRBJ2-1; 8 bases are shared with TRBD2. V lost 10 bases to trimming and J lost 4 bases; unmatched junction nucleotides: 15. The CDR3 is 16 residues long. Germline V lookup: CDR1 MNHEY, CDR2 SMNVEV (reference sequence). This CDR3 reads CATGYALAGIYNEQFF. Written as DNA, the CDR3 is TGTGCCACCGGATATGCTTTAGCGGGAATATACAATGAGCAGTTCTTC.

This clone was seen just once. CDR3 sequence reads: CASSAWTGGHNEQFF. DNA of the CDR3: TGCGCCAGCAGCGCCTGGACAGGGGGACACAATGAGCAGTTCTTC. This chain connects TRBV5-1 to TRBJ2-1, with 10 bases aligning to TRBD1. Trimming cost V 4 bases and J 5 bases; bases outside gene matches: 6. The CDR3 runs to 15 residues. Germline assignment: CDR1 SGHRS and CDR2 YFSETQ.

The rearrangement links TRBV19 to TRBJ2-1, with 7 nucleotides matching TRBD2. This CDR3 has 13 amino acids. Germline V gene lookup returns CDR1 LNHDA and CDR2 SQIVND (reference sequence). V lost 9 bases and J lost 7; bases outside the gene matches: 9. Here the CDR3 DNA reads TGTGCCAGCCTTCGGGACTATCGGAATGAGCAGTTCTTC. As protein: CASLRDYRNEQFF.

The rearrangement uses TRBV4-2 and TRBJ2-1, with D possibly being TRBD1 or TRBD2 (5 bases each). V gave up 3 bases and J gave up 0 bases, with 21 bases separating them. Germline-derived CDR1 and CDR2 are LGHNA and YNFKEQ. The CDR3 runs to 19 residues. The CDR3 region has the DNA TGTGCCAGCAGCCACTCGGGACGGGGCCCGGAAAGCTCCTACAATGAGCAGTTCTTC. Its protein is CASSHSGRGPESSYNEQFF.

This clone was counted once. The chain has TRBV9 and TRBJ2-3; D is ambiguous. Trimming pared 4 bases from V and 2 bases from J, leaving 14 bases between. Germline V gene lookup returns CDR1 SGDLS and CDR2 YYNGEE. The CDR3 extends over 15 amino acids. DNA of the CDR3: TGTGCCAGCAGCCCTTGGTCTGGTCCCACAGATACGCAGTATTTT. This translates into CASSPWSGPTDTQYF.

In DNA, the CDR3 is TGTGCCAGCACTCTAGGGGTAGACAGCGACTATGGCTACACCTTC. Translating it yields CASTLGVDSDYGYTF. V is TRBV28 and J is TRBJ1-2; D possibly corresponds to TRBD1 (5 bases). V lost 7 bases and J lost 3, with 18 bases in between. The germline V gene encodes CDR1 MDHEN and CDR2 SYDVKM. The CDR3 spans 15 residues.

This sequence joins TRBV25-1 and TRBJ1-1; tentatively, D is TRBD1 (6 bases). V lost 3 bases, J lost 8 bases, and 22 bases lay in between. This CDR3 region has 16 residues. Per germline, CDR1 MGHDK and CDR2 SYGVNS. CDR3 amino acids: CASSDRGQGSTLEAFF. CDR3 DNA: TGTGCCAGCAGTGATCGGGGGCAGGGTTCTACTCTAGAAGCTTTCTTT.

This chain links TRBV27 with TRBJ2-7; D gene ambiguous. This CDR3 has 13 residues. Deletions cut 2 bases from V and 3 bases from J, with 8 bases between. Per the germline V gene, CDR1 is MNHEY and CDR2 is SMNVEV (reference sequence). CDR3 sequence reads: CASSLSTDYEQYF. CDR3 in DNA: TGTGCCAGCAGTTTAAGTACGGACTACGAGCAGTACTTC.

The chain combines TRBV5-6 with TRBJ1-6; 11 nucleotides align to TRBD1. Germline lookup yields CDR1 SGHDT and CDR2 YYEEEE. The CDR3 is 16 amino acids. V shed 1 base, J shed 7 bases, and the junction held 4 bases outside the gene matches. CDR3 DNA: TGTGCCAGCAGCTTGTTGGGACAGGGGGGAAATTCACCCCTCCACTTT. This gives the protein CASSLLGQGGNSPLHF. The variable domain in full, completed from reference TRBV5-6 and TRBJ1-6, reads DAGVTQSPTHLIKTRGQQVTLRCSPKSGHDTVSWYQQALGQGPQFIFQYYEEEERQRGNFPDRFSGHQFPNYSSELNVNALLLGDSALYLCASSLLGQGGNSPLHFGNGTRLTVT.

V and J are TRBV5-1 and TRBJ1-2, with D possibly matching TRBD1 (5 bases). Deletions cut 8 bases from V and 1 base from J, with 15 bases between. From germline, CDR1 is SGHRS and CDR2 YFSETQ. The CDR3 has 14 amino acids. CDR3 in DNA: TGCGCCAGTGCGGATGGGACCGGTAACTATGGCTACACCTTC. It is translated as CASADGTGNYGYTF.

This CDR3 reads CASSFPGVPGNTIYF. CDR3 nucleotides: TGTGCCAGCAGCTTTCCAGGAGTACCGGGAAACACCATATATTTT. The gene calls are TRBV5-6 and TRBJ1-3; D not resolved. The CDR3 has 15 residues. Germline V CDR1 and CDR2: SGHDT, YYEEEE. Deletions cut 2 bases from V and 4 bases from J, with 13 bases between.

This chain joins TRBV27 and TRBJ1-1, with D uncertain. There are 16 residues in the CDR3. V lost 5 bases to trimming and J lost 3 bases, with 19 bases between them. Germline CDR1 is MNHEY and CDR2 is SMNVEV (reference sequence). The CDR3 region has the DNA TGTGCCAGCAGTCCGGCTAGTGGGGAATGGTACACTGAAGCTTTCTTT. Amino acids: CASSPASGEWYTEAFF.

The chain joins TRBV20-1 to TRBJ1-6, with D uncertain. The CDR3 runs to 11 residues. Deletions cut 6 bases from V and 5 bases from J, with 5 bases between. CDR1 is DFQATT, CDR2 SNEGSKA, per germline (reference sequence). The CDR3 coding sequence is TGCAGTGCCCCCGATAATTCACCCCTCCACTTT. Translated: CSAPDNSPLHF.

The V and J genes are TRBV7-2 and TRBJ2-4; 7 bases align to TRBD2. The V and J ends lost 2 bases and 2 bases, in that order; junction bases with no gene match: 3. The CDR3 consists of 15 residues. The V gene's germline CDR1 is SGHTA and CDR2 FQGNSA. The CDR3 coding sequence is TGTGCCAGCAGCTTAAAAGCGGGGTCCAAAAACATTCAGTACTTC. Translating it yields CASSLKAGSKNIQYF.

The chain uses TRBV4-1 and TRBJ1-5; perhaps TRBD1 as D (6 bases). Trimming removed 3 bases from V and 6 bases from J, with 12 bases in between. Germline CDR1 and CDR2: MGHRA and YSYEKL. The CDR3 is 14 residues long. CDR3 loop: CASSQDQGSQPQHF. CDR3 bases: TGCGCCAGCAGCCAGGATCAGGGGAGTCAGCCCCAGCATTTT.

The rearrangement joins TRBV19 to TRBJ2-7, with TRBD1 matching over 9 bases. The CDR3 runs 16 residues. V lost 6 bases and J lost 3; bases outside the gene matches: 12. The germline V gene encodes CDR1 LNHDA and CDR2 SQIVND (reference sequence). The CDR3 spells CASSPGQGVFIYEQYF. The CDR3 DNA reads as TGTGCCAGTAGCCCGGGACAGGGCGTGTTCATCTACGAGCAGTACTTC. Full variable domain (missing parts from reference TRBV19 and TRBJ2-7): DGGITQSPKYLFRKEGQNVTLSCEQNLNHDAMYWYRQDPGQGLRLIYYSQIVNDFQKGDIAEGYSVSREKKESFPLTVTSAQKNPTAFYLCASSPGQGVFIYEQYFGPGTRLTVT.

This clone was seen only a few times. CDR3 nucleotide sequence: TGTGCCAGCAGCGTAGGGGGGGGCCGGGAGACCCAGTACTTC. It is translated as CASSVGGGRETQYF. The chain joins TRBV9 to TRBJ2-5, with a possible D match to TRBD2 (7 bases). Germline lookup yields CDR1 SGDLS and CDR2 YYNGEE. The CDR3 covers 14 residues. V gave up 0 bases and J gave up 5 bases, with 11 bases separating them.

The chain joins TRBV7-8 to TRBJ1-3; TRBD1 aligns across 8 bases. Germline trimming cut 1 base from V and 2 bases from J; bases unmatched to any gene: 4. CDR3 length equals 16 residues. Germline CDR1 is SGHVS and CDR2 is FQNEAQ. CDR3 nucleotides: TGTGCCAGCAGCTTAGTTCCGGACAGGGCTGGAAACACCATATATTTT. It translates to CASSLVPDRAGNTIYF.

The chain recombines TRBV7-9 with TRBJ1-1, with D possibly matching TRBD1 (6 bases). The CDR3 has 15 amino acids. The ends were cut back, 7 bases at V and 5 bases at J, with 20 bases in the middle. In germline, CDR1 is SEHNR, CDR2 FQNEAQ (reference sequence). DNA for the CDR3: TGTGCCAGCAACTCAGGAGGGGGTGAATGGACTGAAGCTTTCTTT. Translating it yields CASNSGGGEWTEAFF.